These T cell receptor beta chains were read from a single sample in a study of CXCR3-negative and CXCR3-positive naive CD8 T cells. TCRdb reprocessed the 5' RACE reads and keeps a single row for each CDR3 protein, giving no DNA. The sample totals about 57,000 distinct CDR3 sequences. Sequencing used memory CD8+ T cells from blood. The receptor source for this set is a human donor in good health. Some clones in this sample may be carry-over from other donors' samples. Each CDR3 is given with its conserved first and last residue.

v_gene	j_gene	CDR3aa
TRBV29-1	TRBJ2-2	CSARTSGSRELFF
TRBV6-5	TRBJ2-7	CASSSGLGSYEQYF
TRBV4-1	TRBJ2-7	CASSQPPGERATYEQYF
TRBV29-1	TRBJ2-7	CSVGTSLPYEQYF
TRBV23-1	TRBJ2-3	CASSRGAGGLYTQYF
TRBV6-2/TRBV6-3	TRBJ2-5	CASSYSIETQYF
TRBV18	TRBJ2-1	CASSSLDGNNEQFF
TRBV29-1	TRBJ2-1	CSARAGTGIDDEQFF
TRBV7-6	TRBJ1-1	CASSPDRVKVGSEAFF
TRBV20-1	TRBJ1-2	CSVSRPGTDHGGYTF
TRBV10-3	TRBJ2-1	CAISESTSMEQFF
TRBV7-9	TRBJ2-5	CASSLGVGLGTREETQYF
TRBV5-1	TRBJ2-7	CASSLEGTGGVAGEQYF
TRBV14	TRBJ2-2	CASSRSGTGELFF
TRBV2	TRBJ1-1	CASFEAWGTEAFF
TRBV7-9	TRBJ2-7	CASSLARVPYEQYF
TRBV29-1	TRBJ2-7	CSVEADRVGYEQYF
TRBV5-5	TRBJ2-1	CASSLLPASGGNDEQFF
TRBV7-2	TRBJ2-5	CASRRRPNVPTAETQYF
TRBV11-3	TRBJ1-1	CASSSTGFTEAFF
TRBV20-1	TRBJ1-1	CSARAERMNTEAFF
TRBV20-1	TRBJ2-1	CSATEGSFSYNEQFF
TRBV20-1	TRBJ2-7	CSAPAPYEQYF
TRBV29-1	TRBJ2-7	CSVDHGPDDEQYF
TRBV14	TRBJ2-3	CASSQEVSDTQYF
TRBV7-9	TRBJ2-2	CASSLDPIAGELFF
TRBV9	TRBJ1-1	CAKTKAVNTEAFF
TRBV7-2	TRBJ2-3	CASSFLDRGTDTQYF
TRBV7-7	TRBJ2-1	CASSLGVDLSSYNEQFF
TRBV20-1	TRBJ2-1	CSAREGGDYNEQFF
TRBV29-1	TRBJ2-7	CSAVGWEGSYEQYF
TRBV20-1	TRBJ1-6	CSASITMGGNSPLHF